This record looks at one TCR beta chain sequence and its context. Only one base separates this from a far larger clonotype, so it likely reflects a read error. The sample is drawn from a study of prognosis after radiotherapy for stage I lung cancer. From genomic DNA, two-round multiplex PCR was used to amplify TCR beta CDR3. Initially, in first-round PCR, primers specific to each TRBV and TRBJ gene were used. TCRdb reanalysed the multiplex PCR reads using MiXCR and keeps one entry per CDR3 protein. The sample includes tens of thousands of distinct CDR3 sequences, about 43% of them seen just once. The germline V and J ends were trimmed by 6 bases and 4 bases, with 18 bases remaining between them. CDR3 length: 15 amino acids. In germline, CDR1 is MNHNS, CDR2 SASEGT.

The sample was PBMCs, taken before or after stereotactic body radiation therapy (not recorded which). The J gene is TRBJ1-2, the V gene TRBV6-1; D call uncertain. The TCR comes from a donor aged 50 or older with non-small cell lung cancer. The CDR3 DNA sequence: TGTGCCAGCAGCTACCTAGGGATAACCTCCTATGGCTACACCTTC. Translated: CASSYLGITSYGYTF.